The following is a TCR beta chain sequence with its context. The data were obtained in a study of T cell changes during pregnancy in multiple sclerosis. This table comes from immunoSEQ multiplex PCR, and its TCRdb copy is limited to in-frame clones, with some not included. The sample records some 140,000 clones, about 96% being singletons. Sequencing was performed on peripheral blood, taken after pregnancy. This TCR was sampled from a female donor with multiple sclerosis, enrolled in a pregnancy study.

For the CDR3, the DNA is TGTGCCAGCAGTCGGGACATCGCCGACGAGCAGTACTTC. The encoded protein is CASSRDIADEQYF. The V call is TRBV9, the J call TRBJ2-7; maybe TRBD1 (6 bases). Trimming took 5 bases from V and 5 from J, leaving 14 bases between them. The germline V gene encodes CDR1 SGDLS and CDR2 YYNGEE. The CDR3 consists of 13 residues.